The present T cell receptor (beta chain) was sequenced within a study of shared clonotypes between healthy human individuals. Regarding the study as a whole: Since donors were few, the genetic and exposure-history diversity represented was limited. About 4.5% of naive CD4 clonotypes were common to a few donors.

Comment on this clone: What it recognizes is unknown.

V lost 4 bases and J lost 5, with 10 bases in between. The CDR3 consists of 12 residues. Germline V lookup: CDR1 SGHRS, CDR2 YFSETQ. Clones were sequenced by immunoSEQ multiplex PCR, and TCRdb holds only the in-frame ones, with some missing. The table records approximately 320,000 clones, over 75% of them present only once. This receptor was identified in a man younger than 30 in good health. The specimen sequenced was memory CD8+ T cells sorted from blood. The sample's subset: CD45RO+ cells pooled with CCR7-negative TemRA cells. This chain connects TRBV5-1 to TRBJ2-7, with a weak D call TRBD1 (5 bases). CDR3 DNA sequence: TGCGCCAGCAGCACCGACAGTGACGAGCAGTACTTC. Encoded protein: CASSTDSDEQYF.